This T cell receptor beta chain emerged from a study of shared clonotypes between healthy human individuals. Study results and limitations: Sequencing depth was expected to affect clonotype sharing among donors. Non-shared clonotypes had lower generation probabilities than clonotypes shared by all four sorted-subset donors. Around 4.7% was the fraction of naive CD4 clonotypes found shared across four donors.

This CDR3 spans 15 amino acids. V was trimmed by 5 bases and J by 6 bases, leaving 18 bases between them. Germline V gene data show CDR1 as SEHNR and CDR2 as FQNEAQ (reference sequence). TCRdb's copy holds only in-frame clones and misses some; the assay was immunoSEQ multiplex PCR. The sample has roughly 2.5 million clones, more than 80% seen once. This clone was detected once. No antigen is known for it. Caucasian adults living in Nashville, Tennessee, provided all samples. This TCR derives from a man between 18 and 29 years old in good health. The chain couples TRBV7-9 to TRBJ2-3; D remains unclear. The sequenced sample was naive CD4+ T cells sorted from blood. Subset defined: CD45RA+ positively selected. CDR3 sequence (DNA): TGTGCCAGCAGCCGGACGAACTCTCAGAGGGATACGCAGTATTTT. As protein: CASSRTNSQRDTQYF.